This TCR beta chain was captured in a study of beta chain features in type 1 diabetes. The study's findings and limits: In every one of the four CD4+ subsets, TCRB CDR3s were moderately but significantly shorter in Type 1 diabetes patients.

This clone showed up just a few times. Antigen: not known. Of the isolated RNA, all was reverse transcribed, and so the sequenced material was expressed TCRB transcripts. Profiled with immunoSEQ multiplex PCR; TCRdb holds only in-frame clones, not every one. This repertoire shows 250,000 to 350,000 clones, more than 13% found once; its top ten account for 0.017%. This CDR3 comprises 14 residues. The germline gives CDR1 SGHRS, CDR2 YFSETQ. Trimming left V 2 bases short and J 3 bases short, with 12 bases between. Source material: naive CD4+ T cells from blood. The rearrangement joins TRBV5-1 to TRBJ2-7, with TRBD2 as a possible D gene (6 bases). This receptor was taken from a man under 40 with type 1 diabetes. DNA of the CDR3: TGCGCCAGCAGCTTTGCATGGCGGGGCTACGAGCAGTACTTC. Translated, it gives CASSFAWRGYEQYF.